Listed below are T cell receptor beta chains from one sample, sequenced in a study of PD-1 blockade in classical Hodgkin lymphoma. Using immunoSEQ multiplex PCR, the repertoire was profiled, and TCRdb retains in-frame clones only, with some absent. The profile shows roughly 100,000 clones, 89% of them singletons. The material was peripheral blood mononuclear cells (PBMCs), obtained before the fourth cycle of nivolumab. Receptors originate from a human donor with classical Hodgkin lymphoma. CDR3s include the opening cysteine and the closing phenylalanine or tryptophan. D genes are given only for firm matches. The size of a clone is reported for some rows only, either as once, few or many, or as a class for expanded clones.

clone_size	v_call	d_call	cdr3_length	j_call	cdr3_aa	cdr3_nt
-	TRBV27	-	14	TRBJ2-7	CASSFTRSRAEQYF	TGTGCCAGCAGTTTCACCCGAAGCAGGGCCGAGCAGTACTTC
-	TRBV30	-	14	TRBJ1-4	CAWSVRGGVEKLFF	TGTGCCTGGAGTGTACGTGGGGGGGTCGAAAAACTGTTTTTT
once	TRBV27	-	15	TRBJ2-7	CASRLGQGGSYEQYF	TGTGCCAGCCGTCTAGGGCAGGGGGGTTCCTACGAGCAGTACTTC
-	TRBV6-5	TRBD1	15	TRBJ2-2	CASSRDRGTTGELFF	TGTGCCAGCAGTCGGGACAGGGGGACCACCGGGGAGCTGTTTTTT
-	TRBV5-4	TRBD1	14	TRBJ1-1	CASSWVRGSTEAFF	TGTGCCAGCAGCTGGGTCAGGGGGTCTACTGAAGCTTTCTTT
-	TRBV5-1	-	15	TRBJ2-7	CASSLAGSISYEQYF	TGCGCCAGCAGCTTGGCGGGCTCGATCTCCTACGAGCAGTACTTC
-	TRBV28	TRBD1	16	TRBJ2-7	CASSSPQQGAVYEQYF	TGTGCCAGCAGTTCCCCCCAACAGGGGGCCGTCTACGAGCAGTACTTC
once	TRBV10-3	-	15	TRBJ1-5	CAISESGRGNQPQHF	TGTGCCATCAGTGAGTCGGGTCGGGGGAATCAGCCCCAGCATTTT
-	TRBV7-2	-	14	TRBJ1-1	CASMWGYGDTEAFF	TGTGCCAGCATGTGGGGTTATGGGGATACTGAAGCTTTCTTT
-	TRBV2	TRBD2	13	TRBJ2-7	CATRREARGEQYF	TGTGCCACCCGCCGGGAGGCGAGGGGCGAGCAGTACTTC
-	TRBV7-9	-	12	TRBJ1-2	CASSLGVYGYTF	TGTGCCAGCAGCTTGGGAGTTTATGGCTACACCTTC
-	TRBV19	-	15	TRBJ2-1	CASSSLGLGYNEQFF	TGTGCCAGTAGCTCCCTGGGGCTAGGGTACAATGAGCAGTTCTTC
-	TRBV11-2	-	14	TRBJ2-7	CASSLDVQGYEQYF	TGTGCCAGCAGCTTAGACGTTCAGGGCTACGAGCAGTACTTC
-	TRBV30	TRBD1	15	TRBJ1-5	CAWSPTGTVNQPQHF	TGTGCCTGGAGTCCCACCGGGACAGTTAATCAGCCCCAGCATTTT
-	TRBV25-1	-	15	TRBJ1-5	CASSEGGLGNQPQHF	TGTGCCAGCAGTGAAGGGGGTCTTGGCAATCAGCCCCAGCATTTT
few	TRBV29-1	TRBD1	17	TRBJ2-7	CSVEAFEGDRVSYEQYF	TGCAGCGTTGAAGCCTTCGAAGGGGACAGAGTGTCCTACGAGCAGTACTTC
-	TRBV12-5	-	14	TRBJ2-1	CASGLGHMANEQFF	TGTGCTAGTGGTTTAGGTCATATGGCCAATGAGCAGTTCTTC
-	TRBV15	-	13	TRBJ1-5	CATSRDFVQPQHF	TGTGCCACCAGCAGAGATTTCGTTCAGCCCCAGCATTTT
-	TRBV4-2	-	16	TRBJ1-1	CASSQDYSHMNTEAFF	TGTGCCAGCAGCCAAGATTACAGTCACATGAACACTGAAGCTTTCTTT
-	TRBV7-9	TRBD1	13	TRBJ2-7	CASSPGGGYEQYF	TGTGCCAGCAGCCCAGGGGGCGGATACGAGCAGTACTTC
-	TRBV6-5	-	12	TRBJ2-5	CASRQGRGTQYF	TGTGCCAGCAGACAGGGCCGGGGGACCCAGTACTTC
-	TRBV18	-	16	TRBJ2-3	CASSEFASQSTDTQYF	TGTGCCAGCTCAGAATTCGCCAGTCAATCCACAGATACGCAGTATTTT